This record covers a single T cell receptor beta chain. Its matching antigen is unknown. This sample is part of a study of T-cell reconstitution after alpha-beta-depleted transplantation in children. Study-wide results and caveats: Some patients owed their high day-60 TCRbeta diversity to surviving recipient T cells and thymic progenitors. Where alpha-beta T cells came from about two months after transplant was reportedly several hundred expanded graft clones. At the one-year point after transplant, T-cell counts and TCRbeta diversity were found to come mostly from T cells that had been newly produced.

Preparation of the TCRbeta library used unique molecular identifiers. TCRdb ran MiXCR on the PCR reads and lists one entry per CDR3 protein. The table includes about 250,000 distinct CDR3 sequences, 20% to 30% detected once. The material sequenced was PBMCs, mostly from graft donor cells, taken 360 days after TCRalphabeta/CD19-depleted stem cell transplant. The receptor's source is a female patient between 2 and 15 years old who had a stem cell transplant for congenital amegakaryocytic thrombocytopenia, so the T cells may come from the graft donor.

The CDR3: CASSLIRDSGTDTQYF. DNA of the CDR3: TGCGCCAGCAGCTTGATCCGGGATTCGGGCACAGATACGCAGTATTTT. The chain carries TRBV5-1 and TRBJ2-3; a possible D gene is TRBD2 (5 bases). The V and J ends lost 1 base and 1 base respectively, with 13 bases between them. The CDR3 contains 16 residues. Germline CDR1 is SGHRS and CDR2 is YFSETQ.